This T cell receptor (beta chain) was identified during a study of cytomegalovirus exposure and HLA in healthy donors. In germline, CDR1 is MNHEY, CDR2 SMNVEV (reference sequence). Losses at the gene ends were 5 bases for V and 12 bases for J; bases not matched to a gene: 13. CDR3 length equals 13 residues. Study results and caveats: The classifier reportedly diagnosed cytomegalovirus status with high specificity and sensitivity. According to a subsequent analysis, TCR clusters identified in the first cohort showed a tendency to co-occur across the roughly 110 validation repertoires. In vitro testing confirmed a few CMV-associated chains as specific for CMV antigens.

Method: immunoSEQ multiplex PCR; TCRdb's copy keeps in-frame clones and lacks some. The sample lists some 80,000 clones, roughly 96% seen once, with more than 0.6% in the top ten. Note on this clone: Its antigen remains unidentified.

Among the 100 to 150 subjects of the validation cohort, separate from the approximately 700-subject first cohort, were the donors. The source is a woman aged 18-29 years in good health and CMV-seronegative. Input material: PBMCs. The chain links TRBV27 to TRBJ2-7; 7 bases align to TRBD1. DNA for the CDR3: TGTGCCAGCAGTCCATCCGACAGGGTCTTCTCGTACTTC. Protein product: CASSPSDRVFSYF.